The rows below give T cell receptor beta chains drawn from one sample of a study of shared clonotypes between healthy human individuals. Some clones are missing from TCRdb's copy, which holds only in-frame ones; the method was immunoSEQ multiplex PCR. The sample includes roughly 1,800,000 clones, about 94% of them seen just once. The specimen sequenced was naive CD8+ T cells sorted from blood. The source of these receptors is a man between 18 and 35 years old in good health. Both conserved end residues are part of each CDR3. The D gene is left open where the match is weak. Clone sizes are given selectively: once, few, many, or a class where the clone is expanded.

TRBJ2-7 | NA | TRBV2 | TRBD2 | TGTGCCAGCATGGAGGTAGCGGGGTCCTACGAGCAGTACTTC | CASMEVAGSYEQYF
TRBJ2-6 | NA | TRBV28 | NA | TGTGCCAGCAGTTTAACAGCGCTTAGCTCTGGGGCCAACGTCCTGACTTTC | CASSLTALSSGANVLTF
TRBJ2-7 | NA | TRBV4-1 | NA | TGCGCCAGCAGCCCCACAGGGTACGAGCAGTACTTC | CASSPTGYEQYF
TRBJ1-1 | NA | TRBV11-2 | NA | TGTGCCAGCAGCCTGGGTGCGGGCACTGAAGCTTTCTTT | CASSLGAGTEAFF
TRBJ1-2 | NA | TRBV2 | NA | TGTGCCAGCAGTGATGGGGTTGGTAGCTATGGCTACACCTTC | CASSDGVGSYGYTF
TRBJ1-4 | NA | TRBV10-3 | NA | TGTGCCATCAGTGAAGGCAGTGTCAATGAAAAACTGTTTTTT | CAISEGSVNEKLFF
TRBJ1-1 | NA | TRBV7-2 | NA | TGTGCCAGCAGCTTAAGGGGCATCACTGAAGCTTTCTTT | CASSLRGITEAFF
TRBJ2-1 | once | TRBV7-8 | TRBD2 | TGTGCCAGCAGCTTAGCGAGCGGGGGGCTCTACAATGAGCAGTTCTTC | CASSLASGGLYNEQFF
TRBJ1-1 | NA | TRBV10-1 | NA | TGCGCCAGCAGTGAAGGCGGGAACACTGAAGCTTTCTTT | CASSEGGNTEAFF
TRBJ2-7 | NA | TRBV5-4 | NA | TGTGCCAGCAGCTTGGTCGACGAGCAGTACTTC | CASSLVDEQYF
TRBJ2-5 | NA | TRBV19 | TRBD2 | TGTGCCAGTAACTTTGGGACTAGTACGGAGACCCAGTACTTC | CASNFGTSTETQYF
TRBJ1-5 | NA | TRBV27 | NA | TGTGCCAGCAGTTTAAGGGACGTCAATCAGCCCCAGCATTTT | CASSLRDVNQPQHF
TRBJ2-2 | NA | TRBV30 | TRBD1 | TGTGCCTGGAGGGACAGGGAGGAGGGGGAGCTGTTTTTT | CAWRDREEGELFF
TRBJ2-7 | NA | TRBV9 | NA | TGTGCCAGCAGCGTGGACAGAGCCATGGGATACGAGCAGTACTTC | CASSVDRAMGYEQYF
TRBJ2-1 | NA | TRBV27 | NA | TGTGCCAGCACTAACGGGGGTCTAGACAATGAGCAGTTCTTC | CASTNGGLDNEQFF
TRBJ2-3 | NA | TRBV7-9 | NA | TGTGCCAGCAGCTTAGCACAAGGCACAGATACGCAGTATTTT | CASSLAQGTDTQYF
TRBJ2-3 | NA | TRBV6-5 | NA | TGTGCCAGCAGCCCCCCCGCAGATACGCAGTATTTT | CASSPPADTQYF